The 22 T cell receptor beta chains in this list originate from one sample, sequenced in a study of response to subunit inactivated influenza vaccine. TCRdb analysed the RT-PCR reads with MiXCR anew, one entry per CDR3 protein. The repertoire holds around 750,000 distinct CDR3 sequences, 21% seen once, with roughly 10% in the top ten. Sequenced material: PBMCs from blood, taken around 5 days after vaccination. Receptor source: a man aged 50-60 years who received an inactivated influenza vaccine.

The DNA for the CDR3 is TGTGCCAGCGTAGGGGGGGCCCAAGAGACCCAGTACTTC. Its translation is CASVGGAQETQYF. V and J are TRBV2 and TRBJ2-5; D possibly corresponds to TRBD2 (7 bases). Between the trimmed V and J ends, which lost 8 bases and 1 base, there was a span of 11 bases. This CDR3 is built from 13 residues. Germline CDR1 SNHLY, CDR2 FYNNEI.

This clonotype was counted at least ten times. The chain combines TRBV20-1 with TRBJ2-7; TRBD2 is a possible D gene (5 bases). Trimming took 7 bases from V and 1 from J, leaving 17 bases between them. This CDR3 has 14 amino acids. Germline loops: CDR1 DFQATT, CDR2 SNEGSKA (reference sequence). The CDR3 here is CSVGSSRRSYEQYF. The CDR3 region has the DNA TGCAGTGTAGGTTCCAGTAGGAGGTCCTACGAGCAGTACTTC.

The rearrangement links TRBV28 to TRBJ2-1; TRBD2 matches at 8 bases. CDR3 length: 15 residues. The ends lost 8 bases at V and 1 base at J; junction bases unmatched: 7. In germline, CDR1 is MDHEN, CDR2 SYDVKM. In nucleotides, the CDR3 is TGTGCCAGCGGACGGGGACTAGATTCCTACAATGAGCAGTTCTTC. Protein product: CASGRGLDSYNEQFF.

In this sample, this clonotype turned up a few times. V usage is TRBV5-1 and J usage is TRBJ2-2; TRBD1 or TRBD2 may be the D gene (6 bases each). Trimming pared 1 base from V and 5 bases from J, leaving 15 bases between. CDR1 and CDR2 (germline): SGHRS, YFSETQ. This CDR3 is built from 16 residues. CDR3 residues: CASSLSRGRWTGELFF. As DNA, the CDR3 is TGCGCCAGCAGCTTGTCCCGGGGGCGATGGACCGGGGAGCTGTTTTTT.

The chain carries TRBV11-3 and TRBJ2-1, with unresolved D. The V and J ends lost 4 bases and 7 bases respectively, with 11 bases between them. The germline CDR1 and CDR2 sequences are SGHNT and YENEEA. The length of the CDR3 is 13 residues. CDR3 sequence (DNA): TGTGCCAGCAGCTCCAGCCGGGCGAATGAGCAGTTCTTC. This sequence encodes CASSSSRANEQFF.

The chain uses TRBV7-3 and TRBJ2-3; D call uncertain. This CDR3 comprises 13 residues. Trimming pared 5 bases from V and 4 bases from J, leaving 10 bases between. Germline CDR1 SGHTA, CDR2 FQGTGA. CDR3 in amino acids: CASSLNLADTQYF. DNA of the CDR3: TGTGCCAGCAGCCTAAACCTAGCAGATACGCAGTATTTT.

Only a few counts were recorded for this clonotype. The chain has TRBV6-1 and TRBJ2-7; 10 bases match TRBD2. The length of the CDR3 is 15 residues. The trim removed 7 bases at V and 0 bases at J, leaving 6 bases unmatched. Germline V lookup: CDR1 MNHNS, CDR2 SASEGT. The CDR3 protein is CASNQLAGSSYEQYF. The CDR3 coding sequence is TGTGCCAGCAATCAACTAGCGGGATCCTCCTACGAGCAGTACTTC.

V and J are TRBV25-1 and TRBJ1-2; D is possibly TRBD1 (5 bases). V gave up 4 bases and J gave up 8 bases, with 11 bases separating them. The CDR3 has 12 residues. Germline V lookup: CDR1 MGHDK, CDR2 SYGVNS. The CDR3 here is CASSGGDNGYTF. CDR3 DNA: TGTGCCAGCAGTGGAGGGGATAACGGCTACACCTTC.

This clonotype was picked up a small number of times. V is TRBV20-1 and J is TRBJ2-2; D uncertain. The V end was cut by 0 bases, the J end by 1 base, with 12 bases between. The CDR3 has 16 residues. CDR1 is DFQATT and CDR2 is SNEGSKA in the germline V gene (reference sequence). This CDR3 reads CSARDRAGENTGELFF. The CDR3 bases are TGCAGTGCTAGAGATCGCGCAGGAGAGAACACCGGGGAGCTGTTTTTT.

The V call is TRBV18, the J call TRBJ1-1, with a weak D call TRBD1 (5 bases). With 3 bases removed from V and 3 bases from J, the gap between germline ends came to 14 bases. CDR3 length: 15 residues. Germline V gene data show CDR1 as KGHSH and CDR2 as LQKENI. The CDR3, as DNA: TGTGCCAGCTCACCGTTGCAGGGAAGATACACTGAAGCTTTCTTT. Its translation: CASSPLQGRYTEAFF.

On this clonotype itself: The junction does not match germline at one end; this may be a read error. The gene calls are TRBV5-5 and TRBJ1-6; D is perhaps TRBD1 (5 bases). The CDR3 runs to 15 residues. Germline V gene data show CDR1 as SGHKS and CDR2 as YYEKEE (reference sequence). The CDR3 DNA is TGTTCCAGCAGCTTGGGGGGGACCTATAATTCACCCCTCCACTTT. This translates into CSSSLGGTYNSPLHF.

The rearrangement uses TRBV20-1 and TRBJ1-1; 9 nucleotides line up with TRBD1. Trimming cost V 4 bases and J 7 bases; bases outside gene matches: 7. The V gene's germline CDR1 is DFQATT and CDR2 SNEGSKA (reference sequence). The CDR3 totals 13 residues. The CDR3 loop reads CSAIRTGVNEAFF. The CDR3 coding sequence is TGCAGTGCTATCAGGACAGGGGTGAATGAAGCTTTCTTT.

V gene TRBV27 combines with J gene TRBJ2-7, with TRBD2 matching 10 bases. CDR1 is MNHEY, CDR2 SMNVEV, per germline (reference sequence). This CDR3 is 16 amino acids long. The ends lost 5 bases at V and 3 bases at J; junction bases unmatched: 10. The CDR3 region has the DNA TGTGCCAGCAGTCCCACTGGTAGCGGGAGGTTCTACGAGCAGTACTTC. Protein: CASSPTGSGRFYEQYF.

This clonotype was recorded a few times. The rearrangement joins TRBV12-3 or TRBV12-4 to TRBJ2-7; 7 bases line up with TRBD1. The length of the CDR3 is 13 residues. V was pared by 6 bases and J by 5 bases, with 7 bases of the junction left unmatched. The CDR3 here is CASSWGQIDEQYF. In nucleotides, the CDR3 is TGTGCCAGCAGCTGGGGACAGATTGACGAGCAGTACTTC.

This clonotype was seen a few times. The CDR3 here is CASSVYRDNSPLHF. Here the CDR3 DNA reads TGTGCCAGCAGCGTCTACAGGGATAATTCACCCCTCCACTTT. The chain combines TRBV12-3 or TRBV12-4 with TRBJ1-6; D might be TRBD1 (6 bases). Trimming cost V 6 bases and J 5 bases, with 11 bases left between them. This CDR3 has 14 amino acids.

The CDR3 here is CASSSRPGKQYF. Here the CDR3 DNA reads TGTGCCAGCAGTTCGAGACCCGGGAAGCAGTACTTC. This chain links TRBV28 with TRBJ2-7; D possibly corresponds to TRBD2 (5 bases). Germline V gene sequence: CDR1 MDHEN, CDR2 SYDVKM. There are 12 residues in the CDR3. Trimming took off 4 bases at V and 8 bases at J, with 12 bases between the two ends. The full variable domain, in which reference TRBV28 and TRBJ2-7 provide the parts outside the CDR3, is DVKVTQSSRYLVKRTGEKVFLECVQDMDHENMFWYRQDPGLGLRLIYFSYDVKMKEKGDIPEGYSVSREKKERFSLILESASTNQTSMYLCASSSRPGKQYFGPGTRLTVT.

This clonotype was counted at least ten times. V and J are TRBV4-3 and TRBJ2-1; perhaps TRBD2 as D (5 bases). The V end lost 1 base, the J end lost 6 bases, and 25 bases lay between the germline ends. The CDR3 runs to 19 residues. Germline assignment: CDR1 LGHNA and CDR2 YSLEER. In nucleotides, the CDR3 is TGCGCCAGCAGCCAAGGGTCCGTCGAAGCGGCTCTAAGGACCAATGAGCAGTTCTTC. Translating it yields CASSQGSVEAALRTNEQFF.

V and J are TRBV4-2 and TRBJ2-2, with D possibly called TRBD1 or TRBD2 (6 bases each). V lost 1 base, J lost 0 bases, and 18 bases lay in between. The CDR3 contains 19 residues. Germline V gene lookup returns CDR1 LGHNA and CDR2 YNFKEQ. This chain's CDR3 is CASSQVTKNRGPNTGELFF. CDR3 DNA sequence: TGTGCCAGCAGCCAAGTGACAAAGAATCGGGGGCCGAACACCGGGGAGCTGTTTTTT.

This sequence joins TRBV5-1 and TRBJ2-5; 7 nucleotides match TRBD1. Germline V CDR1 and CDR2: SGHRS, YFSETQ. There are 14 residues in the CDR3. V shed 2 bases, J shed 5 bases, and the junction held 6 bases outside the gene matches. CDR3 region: CASSFKQGPETQYF. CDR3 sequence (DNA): TGCGCCAGCAGCTTCAAACAGGGGCCGGAGACCCAGTACTTC. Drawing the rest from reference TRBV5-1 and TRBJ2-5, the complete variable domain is KAGVTQTPRYLIKTRGQQVTLSCSPISGHRSVSWYQQTPGQGLQFLFEYFSETQRNKGNFPGRFSGRQFSNSRSEMNVSTLELGDSALYLCASSFKQGPETQYFGPGTRLLVL.

CDR3 nucleotides: TGTGCCAGCTCACTTCAGGGCGGTGGCACCGGGGAGCTGTTTTTT. Encoded protein: CASSLQGGGTGELFF. The V gene is TRBV18, the J gene TRBJ2-2; D is possibly TRBD1 (5 bases). Germline loops: CDR1 KGHSH, CDR2 LQKENI. Deletions cut 4 bases from V and 4 bases from J, with 13 bases between. The length of the CDR3 is 15 residues.

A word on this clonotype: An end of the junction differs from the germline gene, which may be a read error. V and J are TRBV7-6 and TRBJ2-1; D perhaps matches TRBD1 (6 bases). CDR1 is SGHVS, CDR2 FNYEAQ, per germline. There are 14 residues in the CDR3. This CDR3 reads CASSLAWGHNDQFF. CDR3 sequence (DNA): TGTGCCAGCAGCTTAGCTTGGGGGCACAATGACCAGTTCTTC. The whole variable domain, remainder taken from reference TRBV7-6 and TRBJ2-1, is GAGVSQSPRYKVTKRGQDVALRCDPISGHVSLYWYRQALGQGPEFLTYFNYEAQQDKSGLPNDRFSAERPEGSISTLTIQRTEQRDSAMYRCASSLAWGHNDQFFGPGTRLTVL.

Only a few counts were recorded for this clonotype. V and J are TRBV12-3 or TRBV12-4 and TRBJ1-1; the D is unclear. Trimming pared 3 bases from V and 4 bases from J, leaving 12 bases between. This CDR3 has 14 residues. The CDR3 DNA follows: TGTGCCAGCAGTTTGGTAGATAGAGGCACTGAAGCTTTCTTT. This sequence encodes CASSLVDRGTEAFF.